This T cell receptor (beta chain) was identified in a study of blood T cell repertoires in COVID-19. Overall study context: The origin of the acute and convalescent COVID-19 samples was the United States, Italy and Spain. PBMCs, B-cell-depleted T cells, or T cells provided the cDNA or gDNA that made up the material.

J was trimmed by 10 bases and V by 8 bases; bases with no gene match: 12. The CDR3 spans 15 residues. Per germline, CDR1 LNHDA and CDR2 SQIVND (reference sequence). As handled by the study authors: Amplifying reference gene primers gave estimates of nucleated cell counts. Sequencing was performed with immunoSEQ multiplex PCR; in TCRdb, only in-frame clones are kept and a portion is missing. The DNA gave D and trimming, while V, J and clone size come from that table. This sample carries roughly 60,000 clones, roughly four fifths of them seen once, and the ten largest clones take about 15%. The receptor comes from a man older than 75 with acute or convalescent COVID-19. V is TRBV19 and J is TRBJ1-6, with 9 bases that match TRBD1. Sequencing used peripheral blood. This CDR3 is CASRAGTGLNSPLHF. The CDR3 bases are TGTGCCAGTCGAGCCGGGACAGGGTTGAACTCACCCCTCCACTTT.